This TCR beta chain was sequenced in a study of cytomegalovirus exposure and HLA in healthy donors. These donors counted as nominally healthy when sampled, but unrecorded immune exposures were likely. The CDR3 is 14 amino acids. CDR1 and CDR2 (germline): SGHRS, YFSETQ. V lost 4 bases and J lost 6, with 13 bases in between. Vbeta (60) and Jbeta (13) primers were used in the PCR. Some clones are missing from TCRdb's copy, which holds only in-frame ones; the method was immunoSEQ multiplex PCR. The table includes some 110,000 clones, 73% detected once. Concerning this clone itself: The antigen remains undetermined.

Regarding the study as a whole: The authors judged a highly shared variant cluster likely a sequencing artifact. Most CMV-associated TCR beta chains were later found to appear HLA-restricted.

The chain recombines TRBV5-1 with TRBJ2-2; tentatively, D is TRBD1 (5 bases). Sequences were obtained from PBMCs. The clonotype comes from a young woman in good health and CMV-seronegative. The CDR3 sequence: CASSPDRLAGELFF. Written as DNA, the CDR3 is TGCGCCAGCAGCCCTGACAGATTGGCCGGGGAGCTGTTTTTT.